This T cell receptor (beta chain) was recovered during a study of control samples from healthy donors and cancer patients. Germline V gene sequence: CDR1 PRHDT, CDR2 FYEKMQ (reference sequence). The CDR3 runs to 13 residues. Deletions cut 4 bases from V and 5 bases from J, with 11 bases between. Here immunoSEQ multiplex PCR was the method, and the copy in TCRdb shows in-frame clones only, minus some. The sample carries approximately 120,000 clones, approximately 90% recorded once. Only one count was recorded for this clone. This receptor was obtained from a human donor in good health. The donor label of this sample is uncertain. The V gene is TRBV13, the J gene TRBJ2-5; D is perhaps TRBD2 (6 bases). The sample was blood. The chain's CDR3 is CASSSGSGETQYF. DNA for the CDR3: TGTGCCAGCAGCTCCGGGAGCGGGGAGACCCAGTACTTC.